This T cell receptor beta chain was recorded in a study of a mutant IDH1 vaccine in newly diagnosed glioma. Study-level information: Earlier treatment was radiotherapy, temozolomide, or both, with most getting both. The V12 visit happened in week 35, and the V13 visit happened in week 47. Notes on the study in general: Patients mounted vaccine-induced immune responses in about 92% of cases.

Time point given: week 35, safety follow-up. A single vaccine dose contained 300 ug of mutant IDH1 20-mer peptide, and topical imiquimod was used with it. Each astrocytoma in the donors was new, WHO grade 3 or 4, IDH1-mutant and ATRX-lost. TCRdb's copy holds only in-frame clones and misses some; the assay was immunoSEQ multiplex PCR. Among about 42,000 clones, 65% to 90% were seen once, and the ten largest hold approximately 4.6%. Details on this clone: The antigen remains unidentified.

This CDR3 has 15 amino acids. V lost 4 bases and J 0 bases, leaving 7 bases between the germline ends. The V gene's germline CDR1 is SGHDN and CDR2 FVKESK. The sample here was PBMCs, taken from a glioma patient whose treatment included an IDH1 peptide vaccine. This chain links TRBV14 with TRBJ1-6; D unresolved. The sequence was obtained from a woman aged 45 to 65 with glioma. In DNA form, the CDR3 reads TGTGCCAGCAGCCCAGCTGGCTCCTATAATTCACCCCTCCACTTT. It is translated as CASSPAGSYNSPLHF.